Each of the 17 T cell receptor beta chains below was sequenced from the same sample in a study of OX40 agonist ivuxolimab in advanced cancers. Clones were sequenced by immunoSEQ multiplex PCR, and TCRdb holds only the in-frame ones, with some missing. Of under 70,000 clones listed, about nine tenths are singletons. The sequences come from CD4+ or CD8+ T cells sorted from blood, collected in a trial of the OX40 agonist ivuxolimab. The receptors come from an adult with an advanced solid tumor such as melanoma, head and neck, liver or kidney cancer.

The chain couples TRBV2 to TRBJ2-1; TRBD2 aligns across 8 bases. Germline V gives CDR1 SNHLY, CDR2 FYNNEI. The CDR3 totals 14 residues. Trimming cost V 2 bases and J 9 bases; bases outside gene matches: 6. The CDR3 spells CASSEQREYGEQFF. The CDR3 nucleotides read TGTGCCAGCAGTGAACAGCGGGAGTACGGTGAGCAGTTCTTC. Variable domain in full (rest from reference TRBV2 and TRBJ2-1): EPEVTQTPSHQVTQMGQEVILRCVPISNHLYFYWYRQILGQKVEFLVSFYNNEISEKSEIFDDQFSVERPDGSNFTLKIRSTKLEDSAMYFCASSEQREYGEQFFGPGTRLTVL.

The chain joins TRBV18 to TRBJ2-1; D may be TRBD1 (5 bases). This CDR3 has 14 amino acids. Germline CDR1 and CDR2: KGHSH and LQKENI. Trimming removed 3 bases at V and 5 bases at J, with 11 bases between. The CDR3 sequence: CASSPSGHNNEQFF. Here the CDR3 DNA reads TGTGCCAGCTCACCTTCCGGACATAACAATGAGCAGTTCTTC. The whole variable domain, remainder taken from reference TRBV18 and TRBJ2-1, is NAGVMQNPRHLVRRRGQEARLRCSPMKGHSHVYWYRQLPEEGLKFMVYLQKENIIDESGMPKERFSAEFPKEGPSILRIQQVVRGDSAAYFCASSPSGHNNEQFFGPGTRLTVL.

This clone occurred a few times. This chain joins TRBV5-1 and TRBJ2-2; D might be TRBD1 (6 bases). The CDR3 contains 14 residues. V dropped 5 bases and J dropped 3 bases, with 11 bases sitting between them. The V gene's germline CDR1 is SGHRS and CDR2 YFSETQ. This chain's CDR3 is CASRTGLDTGELFF. CDR3 in DNA: TGCGCCAGCAGAACAGGGTTGGACACCGGGGAGCTGTTTTTT.

The chain combines TRBV18 with TRBJ2-4, with D tentatively TRBD2 (5 bases). The CDR3 contains 13 residues. Trimming removed 4 bases from V and 10 bases from J, with 14 bases in between. The germline gives CDR1 KGHSH, CDR2 LQKENI. The CDR3 region is CASSLPGLGIQYF. The DNA for the CDR3 is TGTGCCAGCTCACTTCCGGGATTGGGTATTCAGTACTTC.

The V call is TRBV19, the J call TRBJ1-5; D perhaps matches TRBD1 (5 bases). CDR1 and CDR2 (germline): LNHDA, SQIVND (reference sequence). Deletions cut 3 bases from V and 0 bases from J, with 15 bases between. The CDR3 loop spans 17 amino acids. The CDR3 DNA sequence: TGTGCCAGTAGTATTAGTAGGAGGGGCCTTAGCAATCAGCCCCAGCATTTT. Translation: CASSISRRGLSNQPQHF.

The chain employs TRBV9 and TRBJ1-4; the D is unclear. CDR3 length: 15 residues. V lost 0 bases and J 8 bases, leaving 14 bases between the germline ends. Germline values: CDR1 SGDLS, CDR2 YYNGEE. The CDR3 DNA sequence: TGTGCCAGCAGCGTAGGGTCAGCGGTAGACGAAAAACTGTTTTTT. It codes for CASSVGSAVDEKLFF.

This chain links TRBV6-1 with TRBJ1-1; D gene unclear. CDR1 MNHNS and CDR2 SASEGT come from the germline V gene. Trimming took off 2 bases at V and 5 bases at J, with 9 bases between the two ends. CDR3 size: 13 residues. In nucleotides, the CDR3 is TGTGCCAGCAGTGAATTCGGCCAGACTGAAGCTTTCTTT. Translation: CASSEFGQTEAFF.

DNA of the CDR3: TGTGCCAGCTCACCGAGGGCGGGAGATACGCAGTATTTT. Protein sequence: CASSPRAGDTQYF. The chain combines TRBV18 with TRBJ2-3; the D gene is possibly TRBD2 (5 bases). The germline gives CDR1 KGHSH, CDR2 LQKENI. Trimming removed 3 bases at V and 5 bases at J, with 9 bases between. The CDR3 is 13 residues long.

The J gene is TRBJ1-2, the V gene TRBV6-5, with TRBD1 as a possible D gene (5 bases). The germline V gene encodes CDR1 MNHEY and CDR2 SVGAGI. Trimming cost V 0 bases and J 6 bases, with 11 bases left between them. The CDR3 is 14 amino acids. In DNA, the CDR3 is TGTGCCAGCAGTTACTCGAAGACAGCCAATGGCTACACCTTC. Translating it yields CASSYSKTANGYTF.

The rearrangement uses TRBV2 and TRBJ2-7; 8 bases match TRBD1. V was clipped by 5 bases and J by 6 bases; unmatched bases: 6. The CDR3 sequence is 13 residues long. Germline V gene sequence: CDR1 SNHLY, CDR2 FYNNEI. The CDR3 sequence is CASSTGQGGEQYF. As DNA, the CDR3 is TGTGCCAGCAGTACCGGACAGGGAGGCGAGCAGTACTTC.

The V gene is TRBV2, the J gene TRBJ1-1; the D gene is possibly TRBD1 (5 bases). Germline CDR1 and CDR2: SNHLY and FYNNEI. The CDR3 totals 13 residues. V was pared by 4 bases and J by 0 bases, with 6 bases between. In DNA form, the CDR3 reads TGTGCCAGCAGTGGGGACGTGAACACTGAAGCTTTCTTT. Amino acids: CASSGDVNTEAFF.

The chain employs TRBV2 and TRBJ2-1; weak D call: TRBD2 (6 bases). V dropped 6 bases and J dropped 2 bases, with 14 bases sitting between them. CDR3 length: 15 amino acids. Germline lookup yields CDR1 SNHLY and CDR2 FYNNEI. For the CDR3, the DNA is TGTGCCAGCAGGCCCGGGACTTCGACCTACAATGAGCAGTTCTTC. Amino acid sequence: CASRPGTSTYNEQFF.

The chain employs TRBV5-1 and TRBJ2-1, with D hard to call. Per germline, CDR1 SGHRS and CDR2 YFSETQ. This CDR3 has 14 amino acids. V was trimmed by 4 bases and J by 2 bases, leaving 10 bases between them. The CDR3 region is CASSRSTTYNEQFF. The CDR3 DNA reads as TGCGCCAGCAGCCGAAGTACAACCTACAATGAGCAGTTCTTC. Filled out from reference TRBV5-1 and TRBJ2-1, the complete variable domain reads KAGVTQTPRYLIKTRGQQVTLSCSPISGHRSVSWYQQTPGQGLQFLFEYFSETQRNKGNFPGRFSGRQFSNSRSEMNVSTLELGDSALYLCASSRSTTYNEQFFGPGTRLTVL.

J is TRBJ2-1 and V is TRBV28, with 15 bases aligning to TRBD2. Germline assignment: CDR1 MDHEN and CDR2 SYDVKM. The CDR3 length is 17 residues. The ends lost 6 bases at V and 4 bases at J; junction bases unmatched: 7. Written as DNA, the CDR3 is TGTGCCAGCAGGTCCGGGACTAGCGGGAGGAATTACAATGAGCAGTTCTTC. Amino acids: CASRSGTSGRNYNEQFF.

This sequence joins TRBV19 and TRBJ1-5; TRBD1 aligns across 9 bases. This CDR3 is 15 amino acids long. CDR1 and CDR2 from the germline V gene are LNHDA and SQIVND (reference sequence). Losses at the gene ends were 4 bases for V and 5 bases for J; bases not matched to a gene: 6. The CDR3 sequence: CASSRTGAGDQPQHF. As DNA, the CDR3 is TGTGCCAGTAGTAGGACAGGGGCGGGAGATCAGCCCCAGCATTTT.

This chain links TRBV19 with TRBJ2-5; D is ambiguous. Germline V gene data show CDR1 as LNHDA and CDR2 as SQIVND (reference sequence). With 0 bases removed from V and 5 bases from J, the gap between germline ends came to 13 bases. The CDR3 spans 15 residues. CDR3 in DNA: TGTGCCAGTAGTATAGAGGCAAGGCACGGGGAGACCCAGTACTTC. This gives the protein CASSIEARHGETQYF.

The V gene is TRBV28, the J gene TRBJ2-1; TRBD1 matches at 8 bases. This CDR3 contains 12 residues. Germline CDR1 MDHEN, CDR2 SYDVKM. J was trimmed by 13 bases and V by 5 bases; bases with no gene match: 7. The CDR3 loop reads CASSLEDRGQFF. CDR3 sequence (DNA): TGTGCCAGCAGTCTCGAAGACAGGGGTCAGTTCTTC.